The 15 T cell receptor beta chains below come from one sample, sequenced in a study of T cells in localized non-small cell lung cancer. Sequencing was performed with immunoSEQ multiplex PCR; in TCRdb, only in-frame clones are kept and a portion is missing. The sample lists approximately 1,500 clones, approximately 21% seen once, with 12% in the top ten. Sequenced here: lung tumor tissue, sampled before any cancer treatment. These TCRs come from a male donor at least 60 years old with stage I lung adenocarcinoma.

This clone qualifies as large. The J gene is TRBJ2-1, the V gene TRBV6-8, with 9 bases matching TRBD1. Germline V gene data show CDR1 as MNHGY and CDR2 as SAAAGT. CDR3 length equals 15 residues. V gave up 5 bases and J gave up 8 bases; unmatched junction bases: 10. The CDR3 nucleotides read TGTGCCAGCAGTCCCGGGACAGGGCTTTATCATGAGCAGTTCTTC. This gives the protein CASSPGTGLYHEQFF.

Relative to its sample, this clone is medium-sized. This sequence joins TRBV11-3 and TRBJ2-1; 8 bases align to TRBD1. CDR1 is SGHNT and CDR2 is YENEEA in the germline V gene. The CDR3 is 16 amino acids. The V segment lost 3 bases and the J segment 7 bases; nucleotides outside the gene matches: 11. CDR3 sequence (DNA): TGTGCCAGCAGCTTGATCGAGACAGGGGAAGGGAATGAGCAGTTCTTC. Translating it yields CASSLIETGEGNEQFF.

This clone is medium-sized in the sample. The chain links TRBV11-3 to TRBJ2-1; the match to TRBD2 covers 8 bases. Unmatched junction bases numbered 8, after V lost 5 bases and J lost 2 bases. The CDR3 has 16 amino acids. Germline V gene data show CDR1 as SGHNT and CDR2 as YENEEA. The CDR3: CASSPGGGTPYNEQFF. The CDR3 nucleotides are TGTGCCAGCAGCCCGGGCGGGGGGACACCCTACAATGAGCAGTTCTTC.

DNA of the CDR3: TGCAGCGTTGAAGGGGCCGGGTATGGCTACACCTTC. It specifies CSVEGAGYGYTF. The chain joins TRBV29-1 to TRBJ1-2; D is unclear. Germline CDR1 SQVTM, CDR2 ANQGSEA. CDR3 length: 12 amino acids. The ends were cut back, 1 base at V and 5 bases at J, with 8 bases in the middle. The whole variable domain, filled in from reference TRBV29-1 and TRBJ1-2, reads SAVISQKPSRDICQRGTSLTIQCQVDSQVTMMFWYRQQPGQSLTLIATANQGSEATYESGFVIDKFPISRPNLTFSTLTVSNMSPEDSSIYLCSVEGAGYGYTFGSGTRLTVV.

The chain combines TRBV5-1 with TRBJ1-2; the match to TRBD1 covers 7 bases. The CDR3 sequence is 14 residues long. The J segment lost 4 bases and the V segment lost 4 bases, leaving 7 bases of the junction unmatched. Germline V CDR1 and CDR2: SGHRS, YFSETQ. The CDR3 here is CASSILPGGYGYTF. The CDR3 DNA is TGCGCCAGCAGCATTTTACCAGGGGGCTATGGCTACACCTTC.

This sequence joins TRBV6-8 and TRBJ2-3; possible D gene TRBD1, 5 bases. Per germline, CDR1 MNHGY and CDR2 SAAAGT. The CDR3 consists of 15 residues. V was pared by 5 bases and J by 0 bases, with 12 bases between. The CDR3: CASSVVGPSTDTQYF. The DNA of the CDR3 is TGTGCCAGCAGTGTGGTGGGGCCAAGCACAGATACGCAGTATTTT.

This clone was counted a few times. V is TRBV6-8 and J is TRBJ1-5; 7 positions match TRBD1. The length of the CDR3 is 16 residues. In germline, CDR1 is MNHGY, CDR2 SAAAGT. The V gene end was trimmed by 2 bases and the J gene end by 2 bases; junction bases not matched to a gene: 6. The CDR3: CASSYQGGSGNQPQHF. The CDR3 DNA follows: TGTGCCAGCAGTTACCAGGGGGGCTCAGGCAATCAGCCCCAGCATTTT.

This clone has just a few counts. The V and J genes are TRBV11-3 and TRBJ2-3; a possible D gene is TRBD1 (6 bases). CDR3 size: 14 residues. The ends were cut back, 5 bases at V and 6 bases at J, with 15 bases in the middle. Germline-derived CDR1 and CDR2 are SGHNT and YENEEA. The CDR3 bases are TGTGCCAGCAGCCCACCAGGGGTGCGGGATACGCAGTATTTT. Residues: CASSPPGVRDTQYF.

This clone turned up a few times. The rearrangement links TRBV28 to TRBJ1-2; D not certain. The germline V gene encodes CDR1 MDHEN and CDR2 SYDVKM. The CDR3 is 14 amino acids. Trimming pared 0 bases from V and 4 bases from J, leaving 9 bases between. The CDR3 DNA follows: TGTGCCAGCAGTTTATGGCAACAGACCTATGGCTACACCTTC. This sequence encodes CASSLWQQTYGYTF.

This sequence joins TRBV28 and TRBJ1-2; 7 nucleotides agree with TRBD1. Germline values: CDR1 MDHEN, CDR2 SYDVKM. The V segment lost 3 bases and the J segment 4 bases; nucleotides outside the gene matches: 8. The CDR3 consists of 15 residues. CDR3 sequence reads: CASSFPSGTAYGYTF. The CDR3 nucleotides read TGTGCCAGCAGTTTCCCGTCGGGGACAGCCTATGGCTACACCTTC.

This clone was seen only a few times. The chain recombines TRBV11-3 with TRBJ1-5; D ambiguous. CDR3 length equals 14 residues. Germline V lookup: CDR1 SGHNT, CDR2 YENEEA. Trimming removed 6 bases from V and 0 bases from J, with 9 bases in between. The CDR3 sequence: CASRAAYSNQPQHF. CDR3 bases: TGTGCCAGCAGGGCCGCTTATAGCAATCAGCCCCAGCATTTT. Full variable domain (rest looked up from reference TRBV11-3 and TRBJ1-5): EAGVVQSPRYKIIEKKQPVAFWCNPISGHNTLYWYLQNLGQGPELLIRYENEEAVDDSQLPKDRFSAERLKGVDSTLKIQPAELGDSAVYLCASRAAYSNQPQHFGDGTRLSIL.

V usage is TRBV11-3 and J usage is TRBJ1-2; no clear D gene. CDR1 is SGHNT, CDR2 YENEEA, per germline. The germline V and J ends were trimmed by 4 bases and 8 bases, with 20 bases remaining between them. CDR3 length: 15 residues. The CDR3 nucleotides read TGTGCCAGCAGCTCCATCTCCGGCCTCCCCGGGGGCTACACCTTC. Translated, it gives CASSSISGLPGGYTF.

This clone ranks as medium-sized. The J gene is TRBJ1-4, the V gene TRBV11-3; 9 positions agree with TRBD1. Germline assignment: CDR1 SGHNT and CDR2 YENEEA. The V segment lost 5 bases and the J segment 4 bases; nucleotides outside the gene matches: 2. The CDR3 totals 14 residues. CDR3 DNA sequence: TGTGCCAGCAGCCCGGGACAGGGTAATGAAAAACTGTTTTTT. Protein product: CASSPGQGNEKLFF.

CDR3 protein: CASSLAGGPRETQYF. DNA for the CDR3: TGTGCCAGTAGTCTGGCGGGAGGGCCCCGGGAGACCCAGTACTTC. This rearrangement joins TRBV19 to TRBJ2-5; 9 bases map to TRBD2. This CDR3 is 15 amino acids long. Germline values: CDR1 LNHDA, CDR2 SQIVND (reference sequence). The ends lost 5 bases at V and 5 bases at J; junction bases unmatched: 9.

This clone was found a few times. The CDR3 region is CASSRVTDQPQHF. The CDR3, as DNA: TGTGCCAGCAGCAGGGTAACCGATCAGCCCCAGCATTTT. The rearrangement uses TRBV28 and TRBJ1-5; TRBD1 might be the D (5 bases). The ends were cut back, 6 bases at V and 5 bases at J, with 11 bases in the middle. This CDR3 region has 13 residues. Germline CDR1 reads MDHEN; CDR2 reads SYDVKM.